The clone carrying this T cell receptor (beta chain) has ten or more counts. No antigen is known for it. This may come from a read error, since a much larger clone is one base off. This entry is derived from a study of blood T cells in healthy people across ages. General observations from the study: It was the long-lived donors that had more naive CD4+ cells and higher diversity than aged donors. Unsorted PBMCs prevented conclusive naive versus antigen-experienced comparison.

Sample-barcoded 5' priming and a J-beta primer mix drove a second PCR of about 6 to 12 cycles. The study obtained at least 2.5 million CDR3-containing paired-end reads from every sample. TCRdb used MiXCR to reprocess the 5' RACE reads, holding one entry per CDR3 protein. The table includes some 900,000 distinct CDR3 sequences, less than 35% detected once. The germline V gene encodes CDR1 MGHDK and CDR2 SYGVNS. The CDR3 runs 11 residues. V was shortened by 6 bases and J by 5 bases, with 7 bases between the two germline ends. The clonotype originates from a woman older than 75 in good health. Material for sequencing was blood. V and J are TRBV25-1 and TRBJ2-5; no definite D call. CDR3 residues: CASSKWETQYF. CDR3 in DNA: TGTGCCAGCAGCAAATGGGAGACCCAGTACTTC. Supplemented by reference TRBV25-1 and TRBJ2-5, the full variable domain reads EADIYQTPRYLVIGTGKKITLECSQTMGHDKMYWYQQDPGMELHLIHYSYGVNSTEKGDLSSESTVSRIRTEHFPLTLESARPSHTSQYLCASSKWETQYFGPGTRLLVL.